This TCR beta chain was observed in a study of cytomegalovirus exposure and HLA in healthy donors listed by TCRdb under 2017. About the investigation overall: According to an earlier analysis of 550 to 700 of the donors, some 180 million T cells yielded some 110 million unique TCR beta sequences and around 300 Gb of sequence data. About 280 gigabases of sequencing data and approximately 80 million unique TCR sequences were included in an early release covering roughly 700 HLA-typed donors. Of the 350 to 450 genotyped donors, 81% were placed in the genetic ancestry cluster associated with self-reported Caucasian donors. The study aimed to test whether cataloging public T cell receptors could reveal signatures of past pathogen exposure. The T cell repertoires of 666 subjects were profiled by immunosequencing and related to cytomegalovirus serostatus. In addition to the first cohort of hundreds of subjects, a separate validation cohort of over 90 different subjects was used. High-throughput TCR immunosequencing, statistical association of individual TCRs with disease status, and machine learning were combined to predict cytomegalovirus infection status. In a later analysis, previously published TCR beta repertoires from 666 donors were re-analyzed and high-resolution HLA genotyping was added so that TCR occurrence patterns could be studied. The later analysis used no new phenotypic data to find candidate immune exposures, relying instead on TCR beta sequences and their occurrence across donors. An earlier analysis of several hundred of the donors used high-throughput TCR beta sequencing to judge whether each TCR beta V gene segment behaved as functional or pseudogenic. Alongside the repertoire data, information on donor age, sex, ethnicity and CMV serostatus was compiled. In a later genetic analysis, genome-wide SNP genotypes for about three fifths of the 666 donors were used, and that subset was treated as a discovery cohort. All discovery cohort repertoires had been generated using a single sequencing platform. HLA typing covered class I and class II loci at four-digit resolution. The number of donors typed differed by locus, with about 629-640 for A, B, C, DRB1 and DQB1, 522 for DQA1, nearly 610 for DPA1, and about 450 for DPB1. Because of strong linkage in the cohort, roughly five DR-DQ haplotypes were treated as single units for association and clustering. On average, 235,054 unique TCR beta nucleotide sequences were sequenced per donor among several hundred genotyped donors of the cohort, with 15% to 20% of those sequences being non-productive. Overall study outcomes, separate from this receptor: Because counts were too low, more than 15 rarely observed V segments, including chromosome 9 orphons, were left out of the earlier analysis of over 550 of the donors. Assigning TCR associations to individual alleles was difficult when HLA alleles, especially DR and DQ, strongly co-occurred. The authors suggested that the approach could potentially be generalized to other disease states and immunological phenotypes. A further reported finding was that TCR beta sequences accurately predicted the HLA-A and HLA-B alleles for most subjects in the first cohort. Because HLA typing was missing for some donors at each locus, association tests included only the typed subset. Compared with equally common non-associated chains, HLA-associated TCR beta chains in a later analysis were more clonally expanded and had lower generation probabilities. While some public TCRs were present in many individuals, most TCR sequences turned up only very rarely across donors. A cluster of highly shared sequence variants was judged likely to represent a technical artifact of the sequencing pipeline. V-gene and J-gene trimming of TCR beta chains was associated with a missense DCLRE1C variant in a later genetic analysis, and the association was replicated in an independent cohort. Presence/absence analyses assumed roughly uniform sequencing depth across donors, an assumption that may not hold. Because the 87-base-pair reads could not distinguish some IMGT-functional V segments, including TRBV6-2 and TRBV6-3, those segments were excluded. Broadly in line with IMGT annotations, most TCR beta V segments showed up in productive rearrangements about 87% or about 30% of the time in an earlier analysis of several hundred of the donors. A later analysis found that most CMV-associated TCR beta chains appeared HLA-restricted, with HLA associations seemingly driven largely by CMV exposure. A total of 150 or so TCR beta chains were listed by the study as associated with cytomegalovirus. Correlated functional status among segregating V segments might reflect linkage disequilibrium, but an unknown experimental factor could not be ruled out. This cohort had only TCR beta chains sequenced, and the lack of alpha or paired-chain data limited which features could be detected. At a false discovery rate of 0.05, a later analysis linked 16,951 TCR beta sequences to specific HLA alleles. Three of the identified cytomegalovirus-associated TCR beta chains were confirmed in vitro to be specific for cytomegalovirus antigens. According to a later analysis, parvovirus B19, influenza, CMV and Epstein-Barr virus appeared linked to several top co-occurrence clusters. The only immune exposure information available for the cohort was CMV serostatus. According to a later genetic analysis, donors in an Asian-associated ancestry cluster had fewer N-insertions in productive TCRs than the approximately 700-donor mean. According to a later analysis, TCR association rates differed among HLA loci, with DRB1 alleles showing the most associated TCRs and HLA-C alleles showing the fewest. The classifier was reported to diagnose cytomegalovirus status with high specificity and sensitivity in both the original and validation cohorts.

This clone was counted a few times. There is no known antigen for this receptor. No base-level quality is on record; no much larger clone is a single base apart. Receptor amplification or capture employed the immunoSEQ multiplex PCR assay. For the multiplex PCR, a mixture combining 60 forward primers for TCR Vbeta segments and 13 reverse primers for TCR Jbeta segments was used. The CDR3 region of rearranged TCR beta genes was amplified from genomic DNA with a multiplex PCR assay. The Illumina HiSeq System was used to sequence the amplified TCR beta libraries as 87-base-pair reads. The published analysis was carried out like this. In a later analysis, 70 million to 95 million unique TCR beta chains were counted across the 650 to 750 repertoires, and about 9.9 million of these chains were shared by at least two donors. Raw reads were error-corrected and collapsed into unique sequences by a nearest-neighbor algorithm in which closely related sequences were merged to remove PCR and sequencing errors. Alignment of CDR3 sequences to IMGT reference sequences was used to assign V, D and J gene segments. Each retained sequence needed at least a six-nucleotide match to both a V gene segment and a J gene segment. Rearrangements were called productive when the CDR3 lacked stop codons and stayed in frame with V and J; all others were non-productive. Following IMGT convention, CDR3 was defined as the stretch from the second conserved V-encoded cysteine to the conserved J-encoded phenylalanine. Sequences without an unambiguous match to a single V gene segment were excluded from the earlier analysis of 587 of the donors. In an earlier analysis of some 590 of the donors, a V segment was called functional when productive rearrangements were above 56.7%, and segregating when the standard deviation between donors exceeded 5%. A statistical classification framework was developed to diagnose cytomegalovirus status using the catalog of TCR beta chain sequences. V and J gene assignment, in a later analysis, came from comparing TCR nucleotide sequences with IMGT/GENE-DB human TR gene sequences. Using the TCRdist pipeline, a later analysis assigned CDR3 sequences along with most-parsimonious VDJ recombination scenarios. A later analysis defined each TCR beta chain by its CDR3 amino acid sequence plus V-gene family, and excluded reads lacking a unique V-gene family. To address suspected cross-contamination and a sequencing artifact, a later analysis removed around 590 highly shared, low-generation-probability nucleotide sequences. In a later analysis, a clonal expansion index for each public chain was calculated from normalized within-repertoire ranks of inferred template counts. A later analysis computed generation probabilities with a VDJ recombination model fitted to out-of-frame rearrangements, and checked the results against IGoR. In a later analysis, hypergeometric tests were used to score TCR-TCR, TCR-HLA and TCR-CMV co-occurrence, with a repertoire-size bias correction applied to TCR pairs. False discovery rates were estimated in a later analysis by permuting HLA or CMV assignments 20 times. In a later analysis, co-occurring TCRs were grouped with DBSCAN, and TCRdist sequence similarity was added when clustering was performed within HLA-allele-positive subsets. Repertoires with fewer than 30,000 or more than 120,000 public chains, plus five repertoires with anomalous nucleotide sharing, were excluded from co-occurrence clustering. Entries here come from immuneACCESS through TCRdb and include only in-frame sequences with V and J called. Some clones fail to appear in such tables; in the studies checked, an unresolved V gene covers under half of the shortfall, and the cause of the remainder is unknown. D and trimming come from the DNA, and the V and J calls and clone size come from that table. Counted in this sample were fewer than 110,000 clones; 77% of them appeared once. The top ten clonotypes cover 3.5% to 5% of the sample.

In total, about 650 healthy bone marrow donors made up the cohort. At the time of sampling, all cohort members were nominally healthy, though unrecorded immune exposures were likely present. The donor was CMV seronegative and was included in the group of a few hundred seronegative cohort members. A peripheral blood sample was collected from each donor, and TCR beta sequencing was performed on peripheral blood mononuclear cells. The Qiagen DNeasy Blood Extraction Kit was used to extract genomic DNA from the blood cell samples. Reading the germline V gene (reference sequence) gives CDR1 LNHDA and CDR2 SQIVND. Compared with germline, V lacks 6 bases and J lacks 8 bases; bases without a gene match: 12. Its CDR3 holds 14 amino acids, cysteine through phenylalanine. Only the CDR3 DNA stays, 42 bases, in frame from base 1.

The chain uses TRBV19 and TRBJ1-2; 7 bases in the junction line up with TRBD1. Sequencing used PBMCs. The TCR was taken from a male donor in good health and CMV-seronegative. The CDR3 region has the sequence CASRPTGALWGYTF. In nucleotides, the sequence is TGTGCCAGTAGGCCCACAGGGGCATTATGGGGCTACACCTTC.